One and the same sample provided the 27 T cell receptor beta chains below, sequenced in a study of spatial heterogeneity in lung cancer (dated by TCRdb to about 2019). Read against the paper, the sample's time point label means: blood at routine non-recurrence follow-up after resection. For TCR sequencing, whole RNA was extracted from tumor and nontumor lung tissue, or from cryopreserved PBMC samples, and no cell sorting was done. Library construction relied on 5' RACE. Instrument used: NextSeq 500. In-frame beta chains were kept once TCRdb had trimmed the public reads at Q25 with fastp and called clones with MiXCR. A single entry per CDR3 protein holds the most common genes and DNA from its merged rows. A total of some 110,000 distinct CDR3 sequences appear in this sample, 12% of them only once. Over 15% of the sample rests with the top ten. The specimen comprised PBMCs, sampled at follow-up. These receptors originate from a male donor with early-stage non-small cell lung cancer.

This clonotype was observed a few times. This chain connects TRBV7-2 to TRBJ1-1, with D possibly TRBD1 on 5 matching bases. Germline V gene sequence: CDR1 SGHTA, CDR2 FQGNSA. The CDR3 spans 15 residues. V gave up 3 bases and J gave up 2 bases, with 13 bases separating them. In nucleotides, the CDR3 is TGTGCCAGCAGCTTCCAGGGTTTAGGAAACACTGAAGCTTTCTTT. It encodes CASSFQGLGNTEAFF.

This clonotype has at least ten counts. This rearrangement joins TRBV7-3 to TRBJ1-1, with 8 nucleotides matching TRBD1. The CDR3 consists of 15 residues. Germline CDR1 reads SGHTA; CDR2 reads FQGTGA. Trimming cost V 5 bases and J 1 base; bases outside gene matches: 6. The DNA of the CDR3 is TGTGCCAGCAGCACTTCGGGACAGGCGAACACTGAAGCTTTCTTT. Its protein is CASSTSGQANTEAFF.

The chain carries TRBV7-2 and TRBJ2-1; no definite D call. Germline CDR1 SGHTA, CDR2 FQGNSA. V gave up 3 bases and J gave up 5 bases, with 5 bases separating them. This CDR3 comprises 12 residues. CDR3 nucleotide sequence: TGTGCCAGCAGCTTCACAGACAATGAGCAGTTCTTC. This translates into CASSFTDNEQFF. Looking up the rest from reference TRBV7-2 and TRBJ2-1 gives the full variable domain: GAGVSQSPSNKVTEKGKDVELRCDPISGHTALYWYRQSLGQGLEFLIYFQGNSAPDKSGLPSDRFSAERTGGSVSTLTIQRTQQEDSAVYLCASSFTDNEQFFGPGTRLTVL.

This clonotype has ten or more counts. The J gene is TRBJ1-2, the V gene TRBV29-1; a weak D match, TRBD1 (5 bases). CDR3 size: 14 residues. Trimming removed 6 bases at V and 7 bases at J, with 21 bases between. The germline gives CDR1 SQVTM, CDR2 ANQGSEA. CDR3 residues: CSVGGNTQRGGYTF. CDR3 DNA sequence: TGCAGCGTCGGAGGAAACACACAGAGGGGTGGCTACACCTTC.

This clonotype was counted between two and nine times. The rearrangement uses TRBV28 and TRBJ1-5; 7 positions match TRBD1. The length of the CDR3 is 14 residues. With V trimmed by 5 bases and J by 5 bases, 6 bases remained unmatched. Germline lookup yields CDR1 MDHEN and CDR2 SYDVKM. CDR3 sequence (DNA): TGTGCCAGCAGTCAGACAGGGAGGTATCAGCCCCAGCATTTT. Residues: CASSQTGRYQPQHF.

This clonotype has at least ten counts. V gene TRBV29-1 combines with J gene TRBJ1-1; possibly TRBD1 for D (5 bases). Per germline, CDR1 SQVTM and CDR2 ANQGSEA. Deletions cut 4 bases from V and 2 bases from J, with 11 bases between. The CDR3 is 13 amino acids. The DNA of the CDR3 is TGCAGCGTTGCTAGGGGCCGAAACACTGAAGCTTTCTTT. Its translation: CSVARGRNTEAFF.

In its sample, this clonotype was seen many times. J is TRBJ2-3 and V is TRBV7-2, with TRBD2 matching over 12 bases. This CDR3 spans 17 amino acids. CDR1 and CDR2 from the germline V gene are SGHTA and FQGNSA. V was clipped by 8 bases and J by 0 bases; unmatched bases: 9. CDR3 region: CASSLAGGPSSTDTQYF. The DNA of the CDR3 is TGTGCCAGCTCTCTAGCGGGGGGGCCGAGTAGCACAGATACGCAGTATTTT.

This clonotype was recorded many times. The chain couples TRBV29-1 to TRBJ2-1; 8 bases fit TRBD1. The CDR3 runs 14 residues. Germline CDR1 is SQVTM and CDR2 is ANQGSEA. With V trimmed by 8 bases and J by 6 bases, 12 bases remained unmatched. The CDR3 protein is CSLQGNRGINEQFF. The CDR3 DNA reads as TGCAGCCTTCAGGGGAACAGGGGGATCAATGAGCAGTTCTTC.

The J gene is TRBJ1-2, the V gene TRBV9, with a weak D call TRBD1 (5 bases). The V gene lost 1 base and the J gene lost 4 bases, with 11 bases spanning the gap. CDR1 is SGDLS and CDR2 is YYNGEE in the germline V gene. The CDR3 has 14 amino acids. The CDR3 region has the DNA TGTGCCAGCAGCGTAACAGGCTCCTCCTATGGCTACACCTTC. Residues: CASSVTGSSYGYTF.

This clonotype has more than one count but fewer than ten. This CDR3 reads CASSVSGGTGELFF. The CDR3 nucleotides read TGTGCCAGCAGTGTGTCAGGGGGCACCGGGGAGCTGTTTTTT. V and J are TRBV2 and TRBJ2-2, with 7 bases identical to TRBD1. The CDR3 sequence is 14 residues long. Germline CDR1 is SNHLY and CDR2 is FYNNEI. With V trimmed by 4 bases and J by 4 bases, 3 bases remained unmatched.

The CDR3 sequence is CASSLATTRAGSELFF. CDR3 bases: TGCGCCAGCAGCTTGGCGACCACAAGGGCGGGTTCCGAACTGTTTTTT. The chain is built from TRBV5-1 and TRBJ1-4; D unclear. Trimming shortened V by 0 bases and J by 12 bases, and 21 bases separated the two germline ends. This CDR3 has 16 residues. CDR1 is SGHRS and CDR2 is YFSETQ in the germline V gene.

This clonotype was observed at least ten times. V usage is TRBV13 and J usage is TRBJ2-5; TRBD1 agrees at 10 bases. This CDR3 is built from 15 residues. V trimming: 6 bases; J trimming: 2 bases; junction bases outside the gene matches: 6. CDR1 is PRHDT and CDR2 is FYEKMQ in the germline V gene (reference sequence). In nucleotides, the CDR3 is TGTGCCAGCAGTACCGGGACAGGGGAACAAGAGACCCAGTACTTC. Encoded protein: CASSTGTGEQETQYF.

The rearrangement joins TRBV2 to TRBJ2-1; 9 nucleotides line up with TRBD2. Germline CDR1 and CDR2: SNHLY and FYNNEI. V was clipped by 7 bases and J by 5 bases; unmatched bases: 6. The CDR3 is 14 residues long. The CDR3 DNA follows: TGTGCCAGCATTCTCTCTAGCGGGGACAATGAGCAGTTCTTC. Encoded protein: CASILSSGDNEQFF.

V is TRBV6-1 and J is TRBJ1-5; perhaps TRBD1 as D (5 bases). The germline gives CDR1 MNHNS, CDR2 SASEGT. The germline V and J ends were trimmed by 0 bases and 5 bases, with 8 bases remaining between them. CDR3 size: 14 residues. The CDR3: CASSEAGTDQPQHF. The CDR3, as DNA: TGTGCCAGCAGTGAAGCAGGGACGGATCAGCCCCAGCATTTT.

This clonotype occurred many times. The chain employs TRBV28 and TRBJ2-7; a weak D match, TRBD2 (7 bases). This CDR3 is 15 amino acids long. Germline-derived CDR1 and CDR2 are MDHEN and SYDVKM. V dropped 5 bases and J dropped 3 bases, with 17 bases sitting between them. As DNA, the CDR3 is TGTGCCAGCAGTCCCGGCGGGGGCCGAAACTACGAGCAGTACTTC. Protein sequence: CASSPGGGRNYEQYF.

CDR3 loop: CASREGGFNTGELFF. CDR3 in DNA: TGTGCCAGCAGGGAAGGGGGCTTTAACACCGGGGAGCTGTTTTTT. The chain has TRBV5-5 and TRBJ2-2, with 7 bases aligning to TRBD1. Per germline, CDR1 SGHKS and CDR2 YYEKEE (reference sequence). The CDR3 has 15 amino acids. The V and J ends lost 5 bases and 2 bases, in that order; junction bases with no gene match: 6.

The chain couples TRBV18 to TRBJ1-1, with D unresolved. V lost 2 bases and J lost 0, with 10 bases in between. CDR3 length: 15 residues. Germline CDR1 and CDR2: KGHSH and LQKENI. The chain's CDR3 is CASSPSMGLNTEAFF. In nucleotides, the CDR3 is TGTGCCAGCTCACCAAGTATGGGCCTGAACACTGAAGCTTTCTTT.

The chain joins TRBV6-2 or TRBV6-3 to TRBJ1-3, with a tentative D call TRBD1 (5 bases). Germline CDR1 reads MNHEY; CDR2 reads SVGEGT. This CDR3 is 14 amino acids long. V dropped 8 bases and J dropped 0 bases, with 11 bases sitting between them. The CDR3: CASVLDSSGNTIYF. The CDR3 nucleotides are TGTGCCAGCGTCCTAGACAGCTCTGGAAACACCATATATTTT.

The sample holds many counts of this clonotype. This chain links TRBV20-1 with TRBJ1-2; weak D call: TRBD1 (5 bases). Germline-derived CDR1 and CDR2 are DFQATT and SNEGSKA (reference sequence). V was shortened by 5 bases and J by 8 bases, with 27 bases between the two germline ends. The CDR3 contains 16 residues. CDR3 residues: CSARIPGTFPGRGYTF. In DNA form, the CDR3 reads TGCAGTGCTCGTATCCCAGGGACCTTTCCTGGAAGGGGCTACACCTTC.

This clonotype has at least ten counts. A junction end diverges from the germline sequence, so it may reflect a read error. This rearrangement joins TRBV28 to TRBJ2-5; a possible D gene is TRBD2 (6 bases). From germline, CDR1 is MDHEN and CDR2 SYDVKM. This CDR3 has 12 residues. The CDR3 here is CASSSTPGTVEF. The CDR3, as DNA: TGTGCCAGCAGTTCCACCCCCGGGACTGTCGAATTC.

Many counts were recorded for this clonotype. The chain joins TRBV20-1 to TRBJ1-1; D gene unclear. Germline-derived CDR1 and CDR2 are DFQATT and SNEGSKA (reference sequence). CDR3 size: 11 residues. Trimming took off 3 bases at V and 6 bases at J, with 8 bases between the two ends. The DNA for the CDR3 is TGCAGTGCTAGGGCTGACGCTGAAGCTTTCTTT. As protein: CSARADAEAFF.

The rearrangement joins TRBV5-5 to TRBJ2-7, with TRBD1 identical over 8 bases. With 6 bases clipped from V and 5 bases from J, the junction kept 10 bases outside the gene matches. The CDR3 spans 14 residues. CDR1 and CDR2 (germline): SGHKS, YYEKEE (reference sequence). The CDR3 spells CASTNRDRRHEQYF. In DNA, the CDR3 is TGTGCCAGCACCAACCGGGACAGGAGACACGAGCAGTACTTC.

This clonotype came up a few times. V and J are TRBV11-2 and TRBJ2-5, with TRBD2 matching over 10 bases. The CDR3 has 17 amino acids. The germline gives CDR1 SGHAT, CDR2 FQNNGV. V was clipped by 0 bases and J by 4 bases; unmatched bases: 8. CDR3 sequence: CASSLDLASGGRETQYF. In nucleotides, the CDR3 is TGTGCCAGCAGCTTAGATCTCGCTAGCGGGGGTCGAGAGACCCAGTACTTC.

The V call is TRBV11-2, the J call TRBJ1-6; D gene unclear. This CDR3 region has 14 residues. Germline CDR1 SGHAT, CDR2 FQNNGV. V lost 5 bases to trimming and J lost 9 bases, with 14 bases between them. The CDR3 spells CASSPGGRSSPLHF. CDR3 DNA: TGTGCCAGCAGCCCAGGTGGCCGAAGTTCACCCCTCCACTTT.

This clonotype was counted at least ten times. The chain employs TRBV6-5 and TRBJ2-7; 8 nucleotides line up with TRBD1. The germline V gene encodes CDR1 MNHEY and CDR2 SVGAGI. This CDR3 is built from 13 residues. The V gene end was trimmed by 2 bases and the J gene end by 11 bases; junction bases not matched to a gene: 8. In DNA, the CDR3 is TGTGCCAGCAGTTACCTCGCGGACAGGGTCGAGTACTTC. It yields the protein CASSYLADRVEYF.

The chain has TRBV2 and TRBJ2-1; 12 bases line up with TRBD1. CDR1 and CDR2 from the germline V gene are SNHLY and FYNNEI. CDR3 size: 17 residues. J gave up 8 bases and V 6 bases, and 14 bases lay outside the gene matches. The CDR3 is CASRNPVGTGGRDEQFF. The CDR3 DNA reads TGTGCCAGCAGAAACCCTGTGGGGACAGGGGGCCGGGATGAGCAGTTCTTC.

The table lists this clonotype with a few counts. The chain recombines TRBV7-2 with TRBJ2-7; the D is unclear. V lost 1 base to trimming and J lost 6 bases, with 7 bases between them. The CDR3 totals 12 residues. Germline loops: CDR1 SGHTA, CDR2 FQGNSA. The CDR3 coding sequence is TGTGCCAGCAGCTTAGATCCCACCGAGCAGTACTTC. Translation gives CASSLDPTEQYF.